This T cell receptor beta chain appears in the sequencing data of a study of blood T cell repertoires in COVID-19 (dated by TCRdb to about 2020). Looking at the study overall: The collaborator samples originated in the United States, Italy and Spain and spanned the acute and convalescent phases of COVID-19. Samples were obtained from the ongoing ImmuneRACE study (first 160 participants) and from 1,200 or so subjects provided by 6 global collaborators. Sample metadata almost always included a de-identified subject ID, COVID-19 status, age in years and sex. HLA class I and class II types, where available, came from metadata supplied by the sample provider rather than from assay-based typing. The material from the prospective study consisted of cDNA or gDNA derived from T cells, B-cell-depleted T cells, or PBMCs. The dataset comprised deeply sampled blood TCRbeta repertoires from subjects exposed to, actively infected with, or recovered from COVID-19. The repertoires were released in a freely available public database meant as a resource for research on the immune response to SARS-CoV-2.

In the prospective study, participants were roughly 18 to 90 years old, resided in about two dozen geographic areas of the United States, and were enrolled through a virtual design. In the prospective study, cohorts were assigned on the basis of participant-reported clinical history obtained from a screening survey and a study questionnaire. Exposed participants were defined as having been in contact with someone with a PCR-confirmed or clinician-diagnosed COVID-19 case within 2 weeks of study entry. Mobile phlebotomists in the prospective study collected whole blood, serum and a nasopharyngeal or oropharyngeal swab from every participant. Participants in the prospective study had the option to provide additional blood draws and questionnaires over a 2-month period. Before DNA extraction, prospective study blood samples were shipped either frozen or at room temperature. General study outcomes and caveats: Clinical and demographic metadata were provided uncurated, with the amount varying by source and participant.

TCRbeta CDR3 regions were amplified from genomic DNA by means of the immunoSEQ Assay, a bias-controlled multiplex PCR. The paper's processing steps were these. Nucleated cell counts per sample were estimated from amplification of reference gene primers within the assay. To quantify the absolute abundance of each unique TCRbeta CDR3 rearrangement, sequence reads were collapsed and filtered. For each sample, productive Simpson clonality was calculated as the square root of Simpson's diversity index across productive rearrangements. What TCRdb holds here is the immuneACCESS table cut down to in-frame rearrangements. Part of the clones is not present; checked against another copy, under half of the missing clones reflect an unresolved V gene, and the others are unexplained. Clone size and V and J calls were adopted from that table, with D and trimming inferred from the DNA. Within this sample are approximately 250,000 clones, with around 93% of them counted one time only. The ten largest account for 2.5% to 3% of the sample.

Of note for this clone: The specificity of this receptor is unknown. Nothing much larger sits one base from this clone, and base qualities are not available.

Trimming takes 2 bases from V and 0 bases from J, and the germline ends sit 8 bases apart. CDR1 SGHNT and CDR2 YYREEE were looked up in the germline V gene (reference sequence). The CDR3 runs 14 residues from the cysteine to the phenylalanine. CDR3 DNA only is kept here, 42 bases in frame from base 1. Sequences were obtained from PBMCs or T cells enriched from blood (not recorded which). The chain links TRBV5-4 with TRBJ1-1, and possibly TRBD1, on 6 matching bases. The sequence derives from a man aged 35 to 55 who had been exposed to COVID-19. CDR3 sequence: CASSFNRVNTEAFF. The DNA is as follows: TGTGCCAGCAGCTTTAACAGGGTGAACACTGAAGCTTTCTTT.